The 7 T cell receptor beta chains below come from one sample, sequenced in a study of cytomegalovirus exposure and HLA in healthy donors. The PCR used 60 Vbeta and 13 Jbeta primers. The method was immunoSEQ multiplex PCR; TCRdb's version includes in-frame clones alone and lacks a portion of them. The sample has around 99,000 clones; around 74% are singletons. The sequencing input was PBMCs. The receptor set was obtained from a man in his fifties or sixties in good health and CMV-seropositive.

In this sample, this clone turned up a few times. The genes are TRBV5-1 and TRBJ2-1; TRBD1 matches at 7 bases. The CDR3 runs 13 residues. Germline V gives CDR1 SGHRS, CDR2 YFSETQ. J lost 5 bases, V lost 5 bases, and 4 bases had no gene match. The DNA for the CDR3 is TGCGCCAGCAGTCCCGGGACAGACAATGAGCAGTTCTTC. This sequence encodes CASSPGTDNEQFF.

This chain uses TRBV9 with TRBJ2-1; TRBD1 matches 11 bases. CDR1 is SGDLS and CDR2 is YYNGEE in the germline V gene. V lost 2 bases to trimming and J lost 7 bases; unmatched junction nucleotides: 8. The CDR3 contains 16 residues. The CDR3 reads CASSVSGTGGLNEQFF. The CDR3 DNA follows: TGTGCCAGCAGCGTCTCCGGGACAGGGGGTCTAAATGAGCAGTTCTTC.

The rearrangement joins TRBV27 to TRBJ2-5; a possible D gene is TRBD1 (5 bases). V was clipped by 4 bases and J by 5 bases, with 5 bases between them. The germline gives CDR1 MNHEY, CDR2 SMNVEV (reference sequence). The CDR3 length is 11 residues. DNA of the CDR3: TGTGCCAGCAGTTACAGGGAGACCCAGTACTTC. Protein product: CASSYRETQYF.

The rearrangement joins TRBV19 to TRBJ1-2; 7 bases fit TRBD1. The junction had 9 bases not matched to a gene; V was cut back by 4 bases and J by 7 bases. CDR1 is LNHDA, CDR2 SQIVND, per germline (reference sequence). CDR3 length equals 14 residues. CDR3: CASSKVRDSIGYTF. The CDR3 DNA follows: TGTGCCAGTAGTAAGGTGCGGGACAGTATTGGCTACACCTTC.

This clone was found once. The chain has TRBV6-1 and TRBJ2-4, with D possibly TRBD1 on 5 matching bases. Trimming took off 7 bases at V and 0 bases at J, with 10 bases between the two ends. This CDR3 has 14 amino acids. CDR1 is MNHNS and CDR2 is SASEGT in the germline V gene. The CDR3 nucleotides are TGTGCCAGCACCGAAGGGGTAGCCAAAAACATTCAGTACTTC. This codes for CASTEGVAKNIQYF.

The J gene is TRBJ2-7, the V gene TRBV19; no definite D call. With 3 bases removed from V and 3 bases from J, the gap between germline ends came to 9 bases. This CDR3 spans 13 amino acids. CDR1 is LNHDA and CDR2 is SQIVND in the germline V gene (reference sequence). The CDR3 spells CASSIVLSYEQYF. DNA for the CDR3: TGTGCCAGTAGTATTGTTCTGAGCTACGAGCAGTACTTC.

The CDR3 loop reads CATSRGTHTNEQFF. The CDR3 DNA is TGTGCCACCTCGCGGGGGACCCACACCAATGAGCAGTTCTTC. The V call is TRBV28, the J call TRBJ2-1; 7 bases match TRBD2. The CDR3 contains 14 residues. The junction had 12 bases not matched to a gene; V was cut back by 10 bases and J by 6 bases. The germline CDR1 and CDR2 sequences are MDHEN and SYDVKM.